Detailed here is one T cell receptor beta chain. Its antigen remains unidentified. The extraction recovered at least 6 micrograms of total RNA per sample. A second PCR of 7 to 11 cycles used a sample-barcoded 5' primer and a J-beta primer mix. TCRdb processed the 5' RACE reads anew with MiXCR; each CDR3 protein has one entry. Of 500,000 to 650,000 distinct CDR3 sequences in the sample, over 25% were seen once. This CDR3 has 13 residues. Trimming took 4 bases from V and 6 from J; bases not matched to a gene: 5. The germline CDR1 and CDR2 sequences are SGHTA and FQGNSA. This record belongs to a study of blood T cells in healthy people across ages. Findings of the study overall: There were more naive CD4+ cells and higher diversity in long-lived donors than in aged donors.

The same data also contributed to another study, on T cells of mothers and their children. Turning to that study: Several children, together with their three healthy Caucasian mothers, made up the donors. Thymic selection molds TCR recombination output in a comparable way in related and unrelated pairs.

Sequenced material: blood. This sequence originates from a boy aged 2-9 years in good health. The V call is TRBV7-2, the J call TRBJ2-7; 8 nucleotides line up with TRBD2. CDR3 protein: CASSSSGRVEQYF. In DNA form, the CDR3 reads TGTGCCAGCAGCTCGAGCGGGAGAGTCGAGCAGTACTTC.